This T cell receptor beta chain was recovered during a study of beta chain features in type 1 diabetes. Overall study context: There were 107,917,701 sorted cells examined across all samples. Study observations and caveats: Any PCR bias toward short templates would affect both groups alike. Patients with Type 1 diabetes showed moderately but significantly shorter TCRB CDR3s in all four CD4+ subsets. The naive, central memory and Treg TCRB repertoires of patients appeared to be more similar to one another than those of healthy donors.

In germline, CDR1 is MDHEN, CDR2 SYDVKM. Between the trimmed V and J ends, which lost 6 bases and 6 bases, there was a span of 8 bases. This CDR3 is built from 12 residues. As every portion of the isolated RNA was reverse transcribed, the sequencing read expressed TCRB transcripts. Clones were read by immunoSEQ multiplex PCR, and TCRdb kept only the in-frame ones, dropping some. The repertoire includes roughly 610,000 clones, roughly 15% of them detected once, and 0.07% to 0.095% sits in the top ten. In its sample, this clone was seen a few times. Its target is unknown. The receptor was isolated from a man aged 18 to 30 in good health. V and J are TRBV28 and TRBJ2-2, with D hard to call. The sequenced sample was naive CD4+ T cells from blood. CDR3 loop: CASRPTPGELFF. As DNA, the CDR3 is TGTGCCAGCAGACCCACCCCCGGGGAGCTGTTTTTT.